The entry that follows covers one T cell receptor beta chain sequence. Individuals drawn from 24 US areas were roughly 18 to 95 years old. Using immunoSEQ multiplex PCR, the repertoire was profiled, and TCRdb retains in-frame clones only, with some absent. The profile shows about 240,000 clones, roughly 80% of them singletons. Germline V CDR1 and CDR2: SGHKS, YYEKEE (reference sequence). V was clipped by 2 bases and J by 5 bases; unmatched bases: 6. The CDR3 spans 14 residues. This sample is part of a study of blood T cell repertoires in COVID-19. The source material was PBMCs or T cells enriched from blood (not recorded which). The TCR originated in a woman aged 40 to 49 who had been exposed to COVID-19. The genes are TRBV5-5 and TRBJ1-1; 7 bases map to TRBD1. The CDR3 loop is CASSFYPGGTEAFF. DNA for the CDR3: TGTGCCAGCAGCTTTTATCCAGGGGGTACTGAAGCTTTCTTT.